The clone carrying this T cell receptor (beta chain) was counted a single time. Antigen specificity is unknown. This sample was taken from a study of cytomegalovirus exposure and HLA in healthy donors. Study results and caveats: Within the 95 to 150 validation repertoires, first-cohort TCR clusters tended to co-occur, according to a later analysis.

Donors were drawn from the approximately 110-subject validation cohort, separate from the roughly 670-subject first cohort. Germline V CDR1 and CDR2: MDHEN, SYDVKM. The V gene lost 5 bases and the J gene lost 0 bases, with 14 bases spanning the gap. CDR3 length equals 16 residues. Profiled with immunoSEQ multiplex PCR; TCRdb holds only in-frame clones, not every one. The repertoire holds 140,000 or so clones, with roughly nine tenths as singletons. Source material: PBMCs. V gene TRBV28 combines with J gene TRBJ1-3; D unclear. This clonotype was obtained from a woman younger than 30 in good health and CMV-seropositive. The CDR3 nucleotides are TGTGCCAGCAGTCCCCGCGACGGGGTCTCTGGAAACACCATATATTTT. It yields the protein CASSPRDGVSGNTIYF.